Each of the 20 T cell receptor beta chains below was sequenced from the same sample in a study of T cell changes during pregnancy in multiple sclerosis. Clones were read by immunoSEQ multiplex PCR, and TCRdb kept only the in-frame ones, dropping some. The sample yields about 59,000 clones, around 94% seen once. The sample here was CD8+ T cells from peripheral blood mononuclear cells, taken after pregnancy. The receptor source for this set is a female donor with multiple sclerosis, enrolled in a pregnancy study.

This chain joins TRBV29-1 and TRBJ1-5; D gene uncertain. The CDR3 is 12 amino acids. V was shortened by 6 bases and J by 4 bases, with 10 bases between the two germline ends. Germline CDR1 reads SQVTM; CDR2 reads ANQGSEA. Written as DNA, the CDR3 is TGCAGCGTACTCCCTGAGAATCAGCCCCAGCATTTT. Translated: CSVLPENQPQHF.

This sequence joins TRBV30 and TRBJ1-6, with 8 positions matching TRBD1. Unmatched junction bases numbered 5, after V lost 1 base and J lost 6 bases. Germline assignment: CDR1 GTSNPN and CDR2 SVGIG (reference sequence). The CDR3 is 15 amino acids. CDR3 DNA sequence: TGTGCCTGGAGTGCAGGGGGCTTTGGTAATTCACCCCTCCACTTT. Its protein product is CAWSAGGFGNSPLHF. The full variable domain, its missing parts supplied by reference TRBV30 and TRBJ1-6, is SQTIHQWPATLVQPVGSPLSLECTVEGTSNPNLYWYRQAAGRGLQLLFYSVGIGQISSEVPQNLSASRPQDRQFILSSKKLLLSDSGFYLCAWSAGGFGNSPLHFGNGTRLTVT.

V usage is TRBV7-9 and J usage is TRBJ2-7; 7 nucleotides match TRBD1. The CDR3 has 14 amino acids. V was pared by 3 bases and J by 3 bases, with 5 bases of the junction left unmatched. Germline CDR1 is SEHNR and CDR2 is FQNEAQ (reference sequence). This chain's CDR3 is CASSFEGARYEQYF. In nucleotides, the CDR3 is TGTGCCAGCAGCTTTGAGGGGGCGCGCTACGAGCAGTACTTC.

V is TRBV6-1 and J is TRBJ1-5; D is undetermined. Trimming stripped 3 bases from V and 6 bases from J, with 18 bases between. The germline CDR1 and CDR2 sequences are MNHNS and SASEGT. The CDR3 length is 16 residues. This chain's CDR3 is CASSDSTNLRGQPQHF. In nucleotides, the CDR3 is TGTGCCAGCAGTGATTCGACGAATCTTAGAGGTCAGCCCCAGCATTTT.

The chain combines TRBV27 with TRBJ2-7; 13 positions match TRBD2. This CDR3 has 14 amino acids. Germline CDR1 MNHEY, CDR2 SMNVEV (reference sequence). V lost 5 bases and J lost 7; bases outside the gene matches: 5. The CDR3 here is CASSSGLAGDEQYF. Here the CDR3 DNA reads TGTGCCAGCAGTAGCGGACTAGCGGGGGATGAGCAGTACTTC.

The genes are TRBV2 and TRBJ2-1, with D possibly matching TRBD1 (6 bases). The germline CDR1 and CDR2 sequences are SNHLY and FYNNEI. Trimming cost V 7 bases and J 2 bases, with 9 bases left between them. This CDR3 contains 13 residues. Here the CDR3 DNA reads TGTGCCAGCACAGACAGGCCCTACAATGAGCAGTTCTTC. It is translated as CASTDRPYNEQFF.

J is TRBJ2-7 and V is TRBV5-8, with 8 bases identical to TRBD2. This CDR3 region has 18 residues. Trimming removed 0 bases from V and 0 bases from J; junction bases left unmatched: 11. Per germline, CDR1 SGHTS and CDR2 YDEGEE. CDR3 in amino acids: CASSLGAASGPSSYEQYF. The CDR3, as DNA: TGTGCCAGCAGCTTGGGAGCGGCTAGCGGGCCAAGCTCCTACGAGCAGTACTTC.

The CDR3 reads CASSLMGTGGNIQYF. In DNA form, the CDR3 reads TGTGCCAGCAGTTTGATGGGGACAGGGGGAAACATTCAGTACTTC. The genes are TRBV27 and TRBJ2-4, with 11 bases matching TRBD1. Germline lookup yields CDR1 MNHEY and CDR2 SMNVEV (reference sequence). Germline trimming cut 3 bases from V and 6 bases from J; bases unmatched to any gene: 4. CDR3 size: 15 residues.

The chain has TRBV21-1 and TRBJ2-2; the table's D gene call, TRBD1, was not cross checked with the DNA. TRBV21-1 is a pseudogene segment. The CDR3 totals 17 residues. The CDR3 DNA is TGTGCCAGCGGCCCCCGGGGACAGGCAACAAACACCGGGGAGCTGTTTTTT. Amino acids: CASGPRGQATNTGELFF.

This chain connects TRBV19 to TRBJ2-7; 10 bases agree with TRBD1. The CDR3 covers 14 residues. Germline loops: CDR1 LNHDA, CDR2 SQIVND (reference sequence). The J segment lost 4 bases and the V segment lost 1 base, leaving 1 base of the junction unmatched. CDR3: CASSIGTGGYEQYF. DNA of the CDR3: TGTGCCAGTAGTATAGGGACAGGGGGGTACGAGCAGTACTTC.

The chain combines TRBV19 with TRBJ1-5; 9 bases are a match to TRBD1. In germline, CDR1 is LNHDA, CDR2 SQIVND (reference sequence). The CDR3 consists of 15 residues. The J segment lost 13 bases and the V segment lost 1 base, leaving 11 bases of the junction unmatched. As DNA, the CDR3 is TGTGCCAGTAGTATAGCGGAGAACACAGGGGGCGCACAGCATTTT. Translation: CASSIAENTGGAQHF.

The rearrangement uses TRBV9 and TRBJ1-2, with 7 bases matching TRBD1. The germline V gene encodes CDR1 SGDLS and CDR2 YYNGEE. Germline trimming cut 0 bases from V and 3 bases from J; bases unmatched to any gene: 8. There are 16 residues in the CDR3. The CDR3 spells CASSVADRVGYYGYTF. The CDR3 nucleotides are TGTGCCAGCAGCGTAGCCGACAGGGTTGGTTACTATGGCTACACCTTC.

DNA for the CDR3: TGTGCCAGCAGTATAACAGGGGCGGGCAATCAGCCCCAGCATTTT. Translating gives CASSITGAGNQPQHF. This rearrangement joins TRBV27 to TRBJ1-5, with 7 bases lining up with TRBD1. This CDR3 spans 15 amino acids. J was trimmed by 2 bases and V by 5 bases; bases with no gene match: 6. Germline assignment: CDR1 MNHEY and CDR2 SMNVEV (reference sequence).

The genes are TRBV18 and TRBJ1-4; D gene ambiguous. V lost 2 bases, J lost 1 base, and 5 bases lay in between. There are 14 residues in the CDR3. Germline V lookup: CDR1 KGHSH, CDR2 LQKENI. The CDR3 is CASSPSGTNEKLFF. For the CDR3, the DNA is TGTGCCAGCTCACCATCGGGAACTAATGAAAAACTGTTTTTT.

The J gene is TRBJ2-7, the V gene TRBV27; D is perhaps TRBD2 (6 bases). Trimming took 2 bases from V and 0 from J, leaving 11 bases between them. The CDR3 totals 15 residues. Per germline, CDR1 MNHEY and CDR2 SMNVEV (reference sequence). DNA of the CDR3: TGTGCCAGCAGTTTAAGAGGAGCGGGCTCCTACGAGCAGTACTTC. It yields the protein CASSLRGAGSYEQYF.

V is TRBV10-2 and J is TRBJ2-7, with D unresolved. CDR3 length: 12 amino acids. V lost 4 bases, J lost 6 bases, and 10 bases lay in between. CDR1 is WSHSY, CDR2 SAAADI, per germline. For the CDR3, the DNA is TGCGCCAGCAGTGTAGGAGATGGCGAGCAGTACTTC. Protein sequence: CASSVGDGEQYF.

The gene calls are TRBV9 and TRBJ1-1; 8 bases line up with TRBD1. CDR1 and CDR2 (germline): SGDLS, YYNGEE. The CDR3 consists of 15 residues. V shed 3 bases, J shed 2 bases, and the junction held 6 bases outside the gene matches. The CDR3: CASSGETGGNTEAFF. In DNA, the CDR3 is TGTGCCAGCAGCGGAGAAACAGGGGGTAACACTGAAGCTTTCTTT.

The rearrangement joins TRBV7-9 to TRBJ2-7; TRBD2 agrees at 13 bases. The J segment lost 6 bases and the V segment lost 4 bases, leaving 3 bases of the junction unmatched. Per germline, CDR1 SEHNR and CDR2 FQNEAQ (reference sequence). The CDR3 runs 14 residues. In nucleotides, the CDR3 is TGTGCCAGCAGCTGGACTAGCGGGAGAGGCGAGCAGTACTTC. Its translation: CASSWTSGRGEQYF.

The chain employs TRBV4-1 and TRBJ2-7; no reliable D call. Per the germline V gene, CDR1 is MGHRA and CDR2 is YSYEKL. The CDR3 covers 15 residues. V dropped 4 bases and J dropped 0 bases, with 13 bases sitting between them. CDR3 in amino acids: CASSRDGATSYEQYF. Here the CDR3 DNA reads TGCGCCAGCAGCCGAGACGGAGCGACCTCCTACGAGCAGTACTTC.

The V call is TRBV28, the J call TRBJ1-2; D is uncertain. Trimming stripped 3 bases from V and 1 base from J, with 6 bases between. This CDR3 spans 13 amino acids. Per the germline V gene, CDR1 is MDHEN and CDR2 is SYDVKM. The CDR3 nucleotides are TGTGCCAGCAGTTTCGGGTATAACTATGGCTACACCTTC. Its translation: CASSFGYNYGYTF.